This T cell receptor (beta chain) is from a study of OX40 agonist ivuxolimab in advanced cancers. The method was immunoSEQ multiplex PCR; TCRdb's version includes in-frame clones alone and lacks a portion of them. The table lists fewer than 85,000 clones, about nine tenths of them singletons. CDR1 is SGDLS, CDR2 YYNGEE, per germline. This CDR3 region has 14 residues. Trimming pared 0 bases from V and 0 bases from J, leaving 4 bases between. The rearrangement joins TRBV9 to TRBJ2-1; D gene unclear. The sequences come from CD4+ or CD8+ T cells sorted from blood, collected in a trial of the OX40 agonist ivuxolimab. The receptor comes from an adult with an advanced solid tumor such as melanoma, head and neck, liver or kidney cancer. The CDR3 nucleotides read TGTGCCAGCAGCGTAGGGTCCTCCTACAATGAGCAGTTCTTC. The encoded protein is CASSVGSSYNEQFF.